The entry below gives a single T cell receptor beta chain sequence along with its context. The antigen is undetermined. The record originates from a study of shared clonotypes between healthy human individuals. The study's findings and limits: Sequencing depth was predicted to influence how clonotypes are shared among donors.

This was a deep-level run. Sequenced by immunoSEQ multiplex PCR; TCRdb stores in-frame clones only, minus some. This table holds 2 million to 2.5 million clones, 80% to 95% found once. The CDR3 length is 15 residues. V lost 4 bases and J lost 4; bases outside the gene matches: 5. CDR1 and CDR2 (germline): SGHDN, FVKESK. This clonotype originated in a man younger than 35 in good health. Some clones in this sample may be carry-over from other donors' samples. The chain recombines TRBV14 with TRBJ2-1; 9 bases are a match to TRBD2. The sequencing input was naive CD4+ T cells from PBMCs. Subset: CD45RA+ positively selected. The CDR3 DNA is TGTGCCAGCAGCCCACTAGCGGGTTGGTACAATGAGCAGTTCTTC. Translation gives CASSPLAGWYNEQFF. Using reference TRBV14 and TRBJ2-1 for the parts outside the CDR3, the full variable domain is EAGVTQFPSHSVIEKGQTVTLRCDPISGHDNLYWYRRVMGKEIKFLLHFVKESKQDESGMPNNRFLAERTGGTYSTLKVQPAELEDSGVYFCASSPLAGWYNEQFFGPGTRLTVL.